Listed below are T cell receptor beta chains from one sample, sequenced in a study of regulatory and conventional T cells in RAG deficiency. The repertoire was sequenced with immunoSEQ multiplex PCR; TCRdb's copy has only in-frame clones and lacks some. The sample consists of 20,000 to 25,000 clones, 85% to 95% of them appearing once. The sample was also linked to a second study, of regulatory T cells.

Specimen: CD4+ T cells sorted from blood. The source is a human donor in good health. Both conserved end residues are part of each CDR3. D genes are given only for firm matches.

TRBJ2-1 | . | TRBV5-1 | TGCGCCAGCACTGAACAGAACAATGAGCAGTTCTTC | CASTEQNNEQFF
TRBJ1-6 | . | TRBV7-6 | TGTGCCAGCAGCTCCGGGGTGGGTCCCGGGAATTCACCCCTCCACTTT | CASSSGVGPGNSPLHF
TRBJ2-2 | . | TRBV7-9 | TGTGCCAGCAGCTTAGCGAGATTGAACACCGGGGAGCTGTTTTTT | CASSLARLNTGELFF
TRBJ1-2 | TRBD1 | TRBV19 | TGTGCCAGTAGACATGACAGGGCTACAGACGGCTACACCTTC | CASRHDRATDGYTF
TRBJ1-1 | . | TRBV21-1 | TGTGCCAGCAGCGACGCCGAAGGACTGAACACTGAAGCTTTCTTT | CASSDAEGLNTEAFF
TRBJ2-5 | TRBD2 | TRBV4-2 | TGTGCCAGCAGCCAAGACTCCGGGACTAGGCCAAACTTC | CASSQDSGTRPNF
TRBJ1-2 | . | TRBV6-5 | TGTGCCAGCAGTTACTCGAAGGGGGTAGGTGGCTACACCTTC | CASSYSKGVGGYTF
TRBJ1-5 | . | TRBV2 | TGTGCCAGCAGTTATTTTACAGGGAATCAGCCCCAGCATTTT | CASSYFTGNQPQHF
TRBJ2-3 | . | TRBV5-4 | TGTGCCAGCAGCTCCTTTGCAGATACGCAGTATTTT | CASSSFADTQYF
TRBJ1-2 | . | TRBV28 | TGTGCCACGGCTGGGGTTGGGGTTGGCTATGGCTACACCTTC | CATAGVGVGYGYTF